This entry lists 14 T cell receptor beta chains sequenced from one sample in a study of blood T cell repertoires in COVID-19 (dated by TCRdb to 2018 to 2020). The library relied on the immunoSEQ multiplex PCR assay. TCRdb obtained this table from immuneACCESS and retained in-frame rearrangements with V and J assigned. These tables miss some clones; where compared with another copy, unresolved V genes account for less than half of the shortfall, and the remainder is unexplained. The sample records about 250,000 clones, around 88% of which are singletons. The ten largest clonotypes hold 8% to 10% of the sample. The sample taken for sequencing was PBMCs or T cells enriched from blood (not recorded which). The receptors shown here come from a man aged 40-49 years who had recovered from COVID-19.

This rearrangement joins TRBV9 to TRBJ1-5; 7 bases fit TRBD1. CDR3 length equals 16 residues. The ends lost 2 bases at V and 5 bases at J; junction bases unmatched: 10. From germline, CDR1 is SGDLS and CDR2 YYNGEE. The CDR3 DNA follows: TGTGCCAGCAGCGTTTTAGGGGGCTCGGTCGATCAGCCCCAGCATTTT. Translating gives CASSVLGGSVDQPQHF.

The chain links TRBV5-4 to TRBJ1-5; D uncertain. This CDR3 region has 13 residues. In germline, CDR1 is SGHNT, CDR2 YYREEE (reference sequence). V lost 0 bases and J 4 bases, leaving 5 bases between the germline ends. The CDR3 coding sequence is TGTGCCAGCAGCTTGGACGGGAATCAGCCCCAGCATTTT. This sequence encodes CASSLDGNQPQHF. Full variable domain (remainder filled in from reference TRBV5-4 and TRBJ1-5): ETGVTQSPTHLIKTRGQQVTLRCSSQSGHNTVSWYQQALGQGPQFIFQYYREEENGRGNFPPRFSGLQFPNYSSELNVNALELDDSALYLCASSLDGNQPQHFGDGTRLSIL.

The V gene is TRBV29-1, the J gene TRBJ2-5; D may be TRBD1 (6 bases). Trimming left V 6 bases short and J 7 bases short, with 21 bases between. Germline assignment: CDR1 SQVTM and CDR2 ANQGSEA. The CDR3 is 14 amino acids. The CDR3 sequence: CSVPRPTGPGTQYF. The DNA for the CDR3 is TGCAGCGTACCCCGCCCCACAGGGCCCGGGACCCAGTACTTC.

This clone showed up just once. This chain joins TRBV12-5 and TRBJ1-5, with D maybe TRBD1 (5 bases). V lost 0 bases and J lost 0, with 18 bases in between. In germline, CDR1 is LGHNT, CDR2 FRNRAP. This CDR3 spans 19 amino acids. CDR3 region: CASGLVDGQVPSSNQPQHF. CDR3 sequence (DNA): TGTGCTAGTGGTTTGGTCGATGGACAAGTCCCTTCTAGCAATCAGCCCCAGCATTTT.

The genes are TRBV14 and TRBJ2-2, with 7 bases matching TRBD1. The germline V gene encodes CDR1 SGHDN and CDR2 FVKESK. The CDR3 spans 16 residues. The J segment lost 4 bases and the V segment lost 2 bases, leaving 7 bases of the junction unmatched. The CDR3 here is CASSQTPRGFTGELFF. As DNA, the CDR3 is TGTGCCAGCAGCCAAACACCCAGGGGGTTCACCGGGGAGCTGTTTTTT.

To note about this clone: The sample has other DNA sequences that encode this CDR3 too. V gene TRBV5-1 combines with J gene TRBJ1-1; possible D gene TRBD1, 6 bases. V lost 4 bases and J lost 0, with 10 bases in between. In germline, CDR1 is SGHRS, CDR2 YFSETQ. The CDR3 loop spans 14 amino acids. The CDR3: CASSRGQMNTEAFF. DNA for the CDR3: TGCGCCAGCAGCCGTGGACAGATGAACACTGAAGCTTTCTTT.

The chain recombines TRBV5-1 with TRBJ1-1; a weak D match, TRBD1 (5 bases). V was pared by 3 bases and J by 1 base, with 10 bases between. Looked up from germline, CDR1 is SGHRS and CDR2 is YFSETQ. There are 14 residues in the CDR3. The CDR3 protein is CASSSEGENTEAFF. CDR3 in DNA: TGCGCCAGCAGCTCGGAAGGGGAGAACACTGAAGCTTTCTTT.

A single count supports this clone. The rearrangement uses TRBV18 and TRBJ1-4; D is undetermined. CDR1 KGHSH and CDR2 LQKENI come from the germline V gene. The CDR3 is made up of 13 amino acids. Trimming pared 0 bases from V and 8 bases from J, leaving 7 bases between. The CDR3 sequence: CASSPPRGEKLFF. The CDR3 nucleotides read TGTGCCAGCTCACCACCAAGAGGAGAAAAACTGTTTTTT.

This clone has only one observation. The rearrangement uses TRBV10-3 and TRBJ2-1; TRBD2 matches at 9 bases. There are 15 residues in the CDR3. The V gene's germline CDR1 is ENHRY and CDR2 SYGVKD. V dropped 3 bases and J dropped 8; count of bases not matched to a gene: 8. CDR3 sequence reads: CAISDGGGAVDEQFF. In DNA form, the CDR3 reads TGTGCCATCAGTGACGGCGGGGGGGCGGTAGATGAGCAGTTCTTC.

The CDR3 is CASSLAGFRASGANVLTF. The CDR3 bases are TGCGCCAGCAGCTTGGCCGGGTTTAGAGCCTCTGGGGCCAACGTCCTGACTTTC. The genes are TRBV5-1 and TRBJ2-6, with no clear D. V was shortened by 0 bases and J by 0 bases, with 13 bases between the two germline ends. Germline CDR1 reads SGHRS; CDR2 reads YFSETQ. This CDR3 contains 18 residues. Supplemented by reference TRBV5-1 and TRBJ2-6, the full variable domain reads KAGVTQTPRYLIKTRGQQVTLSCSPISGHRSVSWYQQTPGQGLQFLFEYFSETQRNKGNFPGRFSGRQFSNSRSEMNVSTLELGDSALYLCASSLAGFRASGANVLTFGAGSRLTVL.

This chain uses TRBV6-5 with TRBJ2-7; the D gene is possibly TRBD1 (6 bases). CDR1 MNHEY and CDR2 SVGAGI come from the germline V gene. V was clipped by 2 bases and J by 1 base, with 12 bases between them. This CDR3 region has 15 residues. The CDR3, as DNA: TGTGCCAGCAGTTACCGACAGGTGCTATCCTACGAGCAGTACTTC. Its translation is CASSYRQVLSYEQYF.

This sequence joins TRBV5-1 and TRBJ2-1; 9 positions agree with TRBD2. Trimming cost V 0 bases and J 8 bases; bases outside gene matches: 15. This CDR3 is built from 18 residues. Germline assignment: CDR1 SGHRS and CDR2 YFSETQ. The CDR3 region is CASSLDLAGPLVRDEQFF. The CDR3 DNA is TGCGCCAGCAGCTTGGATCTAGCGGGACCATTAGTAAGGGATGAGCAGTTCTTC.

The chain uses TRBV3-1 (or the pseudogene TRBV3-2) and TRBJ2-5; TRBD1 aligns across 9 bases. The CDR3 length is 14 residues. V lost 4 bases and J lost 2; bases outside the gene matches: 2. CDR1 and CDR2 from the germline V gene are LGHDT and YNNKEL (reference sequence). CDR3 nucleotides: TGTGCCAGCAGCCTCGACAGGGGGCAAGAGACCCAGTACTTC. It yields the protein CASSLDRGQETQYF.

The chain uses TRBV2 and TRBJ2-1; D unresolved. This CDR3 has 14 residues. The germline V gene has CDR1 SNHLY and CDR2 FYNNEI. V lost 8 bases and J lost 3, with 14 bases in between. CDR3 amino acids: CASPRNYNYNEQFF. Written as DNA, the CDR3 is TGTGCCAGCCCCAGGAATTATAACTACAATGAGCAGTTCTTC.